Below are 18 T cell receptor beta chains sequenced from a single sample in a study of identical twins. Via MiXCR, TCRdb re-called the 5' RACE reads, giving one row per CDR3 protein. The data hold about 390,000 distinct CDR3 sequences, with 7% to 9.5% observed a single time. Sequencing was carried out using naive T cells sorted from blood. The source of these receptors is a woman in her 50s in good health.

The chain couples TRBV10-3 to TRBJ2-5; D is possibly TRBD1 or TRBD2 (5 bases each). The CDR3 runs to 13 residues. Germline V gene sequence: CDR1 ENHRY, CDR2 SYGVKD. With 6 bases removed from V and 5 bases from J, the gap between germline ends came to 13 bases. The CDR3: CAISGATGETQYF. The CDR3 DNA reads as TGTGCCATCAGCGGGGCAACGGGGGAGACCCAGTACTTC.

This rearrangement joins TRBV11-3 to TRBJ2-5, with TRBD1 as a possible D gene (7 bases). The CDR3 is made up of 15 amino acids. From germline, CDR1 is SGHNT and CDR2 YENEEA. V lost 8 bases, J lost 5 bases, and 21 bases lay in between. The CDR3 sequence: CASAGGQPEGETQYF. As DNA, the CDR3 is TGTGCCAGCGCCGGGGGACAGCCCGAGGGGGAGACCCAGTACTTC.

This clonotype was picked up a small number of times. This chain uses TRBV4-1 with TRBJ1-3, with D unresolved. Trimming removed 1 base from V and 1 base from J, with 17 bases in between. The length of the CDR3 is 18 residues. From germline, CDR1 is MGHRA and CDR2 YSYEKL. This chain's CDR3 is CASSQVSQWSGSGNTIYF. The CDR3 bases are TGCGCCAGCAGCCAAGTCTCCCAATGGTCGGGGTCTGGAAACACCATATATTTT.

This clonotype has a count of ten or more. At one end the junction does not follow the germline gene, possibly because of a read error. As DNA, the CDR3 is TGCGCCAGCAGCTTCAGACAGAACACTGAAGCTTTCTTT. Translated, it gives CASSFRQNTEAFF. The rearrangement uses TRBV12-3 or TRBV12-4 and TRBJ1-1; D gene uncertain. The CDR3 is made up of 13 amino acids.

The chain employs TRBV6-5 and TRBJ2-3; possible D gene TRBD2, 7 bases. Germline V gene sequence: CDR1 MNHEY, CDR2 SVGAGI. Trimming left V 2 bases short and J 1 base short, with 16 bases between. The CDR3 is 17 residues long. This CDR3 is CASSYHGGGRGTDTQYF. The CDR3 bases are TGTGCCAGCAGTTACCACGGGGGCGGGAGAGGCACAGATACGCAGTATTTT.

This chain joins TRBV6-5 and TRBJ2-7; D possibly corresponds to TRBD2 (6 bases). Germline-derived CDR1 and CDR2 are MNHEY and SVGAGI. The CDR3 has 15 residues. V dropped 3 bases and J dropped 3 bases, with 15 bases sitting between them. CDR3 DNA: TGTGCCAGCAGTTATTCTGGGAGGAGAAGCTACGAGCAGTACTTC. This sequence encodes CASSYSGRRSYEQYF.

This chain joins TRBV9 and TRBJ2-1; 15 nucleotides agree with TRBD2. This CDR3 spans 18 amino acids. Unmatched junction bases numbered 9, after V lost 4 bases and J lost 4 bases. CDR1 is SGDLS, CDR2 YYNGEE, per germline. The CDR3 loop is CASSPTGTSGRKYNEQFF. DNA of the CDR3: TGTGCCAGCAGCCCAACCGGGACTAGCGGGAGGAAATACAATGAGCAGTTCTTC.

The chain is built from TRBV5-1 and TRBJ2-2; the D is unclear. This CDR3 contains 15 residues. The V and J ends lost 5 bases and 2 bases respectively, with 13 bases between them. From germline, CDR1 is SGHRS and CDR2 YFSETQ. The CDR3 loop is CASRGETTNTGELFF. CDR3 bases: TGCGCCAGCAGAGGAGAGACAACTAACACCGGGGAGCTGTTTTTT.

To note about this clonotype: A much larger clone lies a single base off, so this may be a read error. This likely comes from a read error, as the CDR3 has no conserved phenylalanine or tryptophan at its end. The chain uses TRBV10-3 and TRBJ2-5, with 8 nucleotides matching TRBD2. This CDR3 contains 15 residues. Germline V gene sequence: CDR1 ENHRY, CDR2 SYGVKD. The V gene end was trimmed by 2 bases and the J gene end by 2 bases; junction bases not matched to a gene: 4. DNA of the CDR3: TGTGCCATCAGTGAGCCCGGGACTAGACAAGAGACCCAGTACCTC. Translating it yields CAISEPGTRQETQYL.

This clonotype was seen many times. V usage is TRBV5-5 and J usage is TRBJ2-3; the match to TRBD2 covers 9 bases. CDR1 and CDR2 (germline): SGHKS, YYEKEE (reference sequence). V shed 4 bases and J 2 bases; nucleotides not matched to a gene: 8. The CDR3 is made up of 16 amino acids. The CDR3 sequence is CASSKILAGFTDTQYF. The CDR3 nucleotides read TGTGCCAGCAGCAAGATTCTAGCGGGATTCACAGATACGCAGTATTTT.

The chain is built from TRBV7-8 and TRBJ2-7; 10 bases are shared with TRBD2. The CDR3 has 16 residues. Looked up from germline, CDR1 is SGHVS and CDR2 is FQNEAQ. The trim removed 4 bases at V and 5 bases at J, leaving 11 bases unmatched. The CDR3 reads CASSSYFPSGRDEQYF. As DNA, the CDR3 is TGTGCCAGCAGCTCTTATTTTCCTAGCGGGAGAGACGAGCAGTACTTC.

J is TRBJ2-1 and V is TRBV29-1, with unresolved D. CDR3 length: 11 amino acids. Germline CDR1 reads SQVTM; CDR2 reads ANQGSEA. Trimming pared 4 bases from V and 7 bases from J, leaving 8 bases between. CDR3 sequence reads: CSVAVENEQFF. The CDR3 bases are TGCAGCGTTGCGGTGGAAAATGAGCAGTTCTTC.

This clonotype was counted only a few times. V usage is TRBV7-9 and J usage is TRBJ2-3; 7 bases are shared with TRBD2. Germline CDR1 is SEHNR and CDR2 is FQNEAQ (reference sequence). V lost 6 bases, J lost 4 bases, and 7 bases stayed unmatched. The CDR3 runs to 14 residues. The CDR3 DNA is TGTGCCAGCAGTAAGGCGACTAGCCCAGATACGCAGTATTTT. As protein: CASSKATSPDTQYF.

This clonotype was counted at least ten times. The V and J genes are TRBV5-1 and TRBJ1-2; D remains unclear. The CDR3 has 14 residues. The V end lost 2 bases, the J end lost 0 bases, and 8 bases lay between the germline ends. The germline CDR1 and CDR2 sequences are SGHRS and YFSETQ. The CDR3 DNA reads as TGCGCCAGCAGCTTCACAGCGCCTAACTATGGCTACACCTTC. Residues: CASSFTAPNYGYTF.

This clonotype appeared a few times. The chain carries TRBV9 and TRBJ2-7, with D unclear. Trimming removed 4 bases from V and 4 bases from J, with 15 bases in between. Germline V gives CDR1 SGDLS, CDR2 YYNGEE. CDR3 length: 14 amino acids. The CDR3 bases are TGTGCCAGCAGCCCCGGTGGTGTCGGGTACGAGCAGTACTTC. Its protein is CASSPGGVGYEQYF.

At least ten counts were recorded for this clonotype. The chain is built from TRBV10-3 and TRBJ1-2; 7 bases are shared with TRBD1. V dropped 6 bases and J dropped 5; count of bases not matched to a gene: 6. Germline assignment: CDR1 ENHRY and CDR2 SYGVKD. This CDR3 contains 13 residues. Here the CDR3 DNA reads TGTGCCATCAGACGGGACAGCGAGTATGGCTACACCTTC. It encodes CAIRRDSEYGYTF.

This clonotype occurred many times. The V and J genes are TRBV5-1 and TRBJ2-7, with D maybe TRBD1 (6 bases). Trimming took 4 bases from V and 7 from J, leaving 21 bases between them. Germline CDR1 is SGHRS and CDR2 is YFSETQ. This CDR3 is 15 amino acids long. CDR3 DNA: TGCGCCAGCAGCCCGACAGGACCGGCATCGGGGGAGCAGTACTTC. Protein sequence: CASSPTGPASGEQYF.

This clonotype has a handful of counts. The rearrangement uses TRBV27 and TRBJ2-7; unclear D gene. The CDR3 is 15 amino acids. Trimming pared 10 bases from V and 1 base from J, leaving 20 bases between. Germline CDR1 is MNHEY and CDR2 is SMNVEV (reference sequence). CDR3 amino acids: CATAQTISASYEQYF. CDR3 nucleotides: TGTGCCACCGCTCAAACGATATCTGCGTCCTACGAGCAGTACTTC.